Included here is one T cell receptor (beta chain) sequence, with context. Its antigen remains unidentified. The data were obtained in a study of cytomegalovirus exposure and HLA in healthy donors. PCR employed 60 Vbeta and 13 Jbeta primers. Using immunoSEQ multiplex PCR, the repertoire was profiled, and TCRdb retains in-frame clones only, with some absent. The sample yields 80,000 to 95,000 clones, roughly two thirds seen once. Overall study findings and caveats: The HLA-A and HLA-B alleles of most subjects were reportedly predicted accurately from TCR beta sequences. Some TCR beta chains (about 180 of them) were listed as cytomegalovirus-associated.

V lost 4 bases, J lost 5 bases, and 8 bases stayed unmatched. This CDR3 region has 15 residues. Germline CDR1 and CDR2: LNHNV and YYDKDF (reference sequence). Specimen: PBMCs. This chain links TRBV15 with TRBJ1-1; 9 bases align to TRBD1. The TCR was taken from a woman in her thirties in good health and CMV-seronegative. In nucleotides, the CDR3 is TGTGCCACCAGCATAAGTGACAGGGGGATGACTGAAGCTTTCTTT. As protein: CATSISDRGMTEAFF. Full variable domain (outside the CDR3, taken from reference TRBV15 and TRBJ1-1): DAMVIQNPRYQVTQFGKPVTLSCSQTLNHNVMYWYQQKSSQAPKLLFHYYDKDFNNEADTPDNFQSRRPNTSFCFLDIRSPGLGDTAMYLCATSISDRGMTEAFFGQGTRLTVV.